The present TCR beta chain was sequenced within a study of blood T cell repertoires in COVID-19. Only in-frame clones appear in the TCRdb table, and some are missing; sequencing was by immunoSEQ multiplex PCR. The sample contains approximately 120,000 clones, 86% of which appear only once. Germline lookup yields CDR1 LGHDT and CDR2 YNNKEL (reference sequence). CDR3 size: 15 residues. After removal of 7 bases from V and 1 base from J, the junction contained 7 bases not matched to a gene. This receptor was obtained from a human donor in a cohort sampled during active COVID-19. The J gene is TRBJ2-1, the V gene TRBV3-1 (or the pseudogene TRBV3-2), with 7 bases that match TRBD2. Specimen: peripheral blood. The CDR3 region is CASTLGGGSYNEQFF. The DNA of the CDR3 is TGTGCCAGCACCCTTGGGGGGGGTTCCTACAATGAGCAGTTCTTC.